This T cell receptor beta chain was captured in a study of CXCR3-negative and CXCR3-positive naive CD8 T cells. Researchers prepared the TRB cDNA libraries using 5' RACE with UMI labels. Each CDR3 protein gets one entry in TCRdb, which reprocessed the 5' RACE reads and gives no DNA. The sample shows around 88,000 distinct CDR3 sequences, and about 0.8% sits with its ten largest clones. The study's findings and limits: The TRB CDR3s that CXCR3-positive naive cells carried were more hydrophobic than those of CXCR3-negative naive cells. Sequencing showed both naive subsets with comparably high diversity, and memory CD8+ cells much lower. TRB CDR3 properties served as the basis for inferring TCR strength, and surface CD5 was comparable between naive subsets.

Of note for this clonotype: Its antigen is still unknown.

This CDR3 contains 15 residues. Germline V gene lookup returns CDR1 LGHDT and CDR2 YNNKEL (reference sequence). The sequenced material came from naive CXCR3+ CD8+ T cells from blood. Described subset: CD45RO-CCR7+CD27+CD95- naive CD8+ T cells expressing CXCR3 (TNR3+). This sequence originates from a human donor in good health. Some clones in this sample may be carry-over from other donors' samples. V is TRBV3-1 and J is TRBJ2-7; the TCRdb D gene call, TRBD1, has no DNA to confirm it. CDR3 protein: CASSHSGTRGGEQYF.